This T cell receptor beta chain was retrieved from a study of Graves' ophthalmopathy and Graves' hyperthyroidism. About the study: Upon initial diagnosis and before any treatment, peripheral blood was collected.

This CDR3 comprises 15 residues. CDR1 is SGHTA and CDR2 is FQGNSA in the germline V gene. With V trimmed by 4 bases and J by 11 bases, 16 bases remained unmatched. This clonotype was seen at least ten times. A follow-up of 18 months without ophthalmopathy meant that hyperthyroidism was stable. Each hyperthyroidism patient was newly diagnosed, with under 2 months' duration, and aged 18 to 65. The diagnostic workup employed clinical symptoms, serum thyroxine, TRAb, thyroid ultrasound and orbital computed tomography. Beta-chain TCR CDR3 regions were amplified from RNA transcripts. An initial RT-PCR round employing HTBI primers preceded a second-round multiplex PCR. MiXCR was run by TCRdb on the multiplex PCR reads, yielding one entry per CDR3 protein. The sample shows approximately 380,000 distinct CDR3 sequences, more than 20% of them seen only once.

Sequencing used peripheral blood. This chain joins TRBV7-2 and TRBJ2-5; TRBD2 matches 7 bases. The sequence came from a woman under 30 with stable Graves' hyperthyroidism. CDR3 residues: CASSSATSSRAPQYF. The CDR3 DNA reads as TGTGCCAGCAGCTCGGCGACTAGCTCCCGGGCCCCGCAGTACTTC.